Listed below are T cell receptor beta chains from one sample, sequenced in a study of blood T cells in healthy people across ages. Using its own MiXCR run on the 5' RACE reads, TCRdb lists one record per CDR3 protein. This table has about 640,000 distinct CDR3 sequences, about 53% appearing once. Sequenced input: blood. These receptor sequences come from a man aged 60 to 75 in good health. CDR3s include the opening cysteine and the closing phenylalanine or tryptophan. The D gene is left open where the match is weak.

CDR3: CASTREGGGAKNIQYF
J: TRBJ2-4
D: .
V: TRBV2

CDR3: CASSQDMFTDTQYF
J: TRBJ2-3
D: .
V: TRBV4-3

CDR3: CSTNRANYGYTF
J: TRBJ1-2
D: .
V: TRBV20-1

CDR3: CASSPIKGQGRINEQFF
J: TRBJ2-1
D: .
V: TRBV12-3/TRBV12-4

CDR3: CAIRVRGENTEAFF
J: TRBJ1-1
D: .
V: TRBV10-3

CDR3: CASSKPVAGANVLTF
J: TRBJ2-6
D: .
V: TRBV19

CDR3: CATSRDWGSGAEQYF
J: TRBJ2-7
D: .
V: TRBV15

CDR3: CASSERAPGEQFF
J: TRBJ2-1
D: .
V: TRBV10-1

CDR3: CSARDRLAGTGEQFF
J: TRBJ2-1
D: .
V: TRBV20-1

CDR3: CSVDRGQYNEQYF
J: TRBJ2-7
D: TRBD1
V: TRBV29-1

CDR3: CAISEAQASTYEQYF
J: TRBJ2-7
D: .
V: TRBV10-3

CDR3: CASSLMTGQGEKLFF
J: TRBJ1-4
D: TRBD1
V: TRBV5-1

CDR3: CASSPRTSDDTQYF
J: TRBJ2-3
D: TRBD2
V: TRBV12-3/TRBV12-4

CDR3: CASRMVENTGELFF
J: TRBJ2-2
D: .
V: TRBV5-1

CDR3: CASGPLRGETQYF
J: TRBJ2-5
D: .
V: TRBV2

CDR3: CSVEDGGHHNEQFF
J: TRBJ2-1
D: .
V: TRBV29-1

CDR3: CASSRRDSHLYGYTF
J: TRBJ1-2
D: TRBD1
V: TRBV3-1